Sequencing of this T cell receptor beta chain was carried out in a study of blood T cell repertoires in COVID-19. The V segment lost 8 bases and the J segment 2 bases; nucleotides outside the gene matches: 4. This CDR3 is built from 13 residues. Produced via immunoSEQ multiplex PCR; TCRdb's table is partial and in-frame only. The profile shows around 73,000 clones, about 79% of them singletons. The sequenced sample was peripheral blood. The TCR comes from a woman aged 60 to 75 with acute or convalescent COVID-19. The gene calls are TRBV12-3 or TRBV12-4 and TRBJ2-7; 9 nucleotides match TRBD1. The CDR3 sequence is CASGTGSTYEQYF. In DNA, the CDR3 is TGTGCCAGCGGGACAGGGTCCACCTACGAGCAGTACTTC.